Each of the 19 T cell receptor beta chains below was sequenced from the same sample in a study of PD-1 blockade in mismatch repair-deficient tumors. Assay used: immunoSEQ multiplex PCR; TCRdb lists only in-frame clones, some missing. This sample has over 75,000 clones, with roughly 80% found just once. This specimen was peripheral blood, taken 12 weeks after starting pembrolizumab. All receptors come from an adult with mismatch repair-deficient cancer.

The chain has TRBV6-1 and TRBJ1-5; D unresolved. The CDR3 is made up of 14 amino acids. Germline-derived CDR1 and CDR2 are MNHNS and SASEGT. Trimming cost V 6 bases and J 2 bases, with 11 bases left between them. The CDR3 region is CASRRWMGNQPQHF. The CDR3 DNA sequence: TGTGCCAGCAGGAGGTGGATGGGCAATCAGCCCCAGCATTTT.

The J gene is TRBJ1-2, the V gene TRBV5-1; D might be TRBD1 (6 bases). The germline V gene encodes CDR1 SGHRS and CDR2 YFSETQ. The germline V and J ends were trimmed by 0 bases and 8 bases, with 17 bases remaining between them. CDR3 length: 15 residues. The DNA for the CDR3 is TGCGCCAGCAGCTTGGTAGAGACAGGCCAGAGGGGCTACACCTTC. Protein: CASSLVETGQRGYTF.

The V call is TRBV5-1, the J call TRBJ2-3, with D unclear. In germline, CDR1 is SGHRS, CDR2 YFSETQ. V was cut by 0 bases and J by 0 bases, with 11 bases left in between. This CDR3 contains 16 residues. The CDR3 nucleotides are TGCGCCAGCAGCTTGGTAGTCGCAACTAGCACAGATACGCAGTATTTT. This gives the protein CASSLVVATSTDTQYF.

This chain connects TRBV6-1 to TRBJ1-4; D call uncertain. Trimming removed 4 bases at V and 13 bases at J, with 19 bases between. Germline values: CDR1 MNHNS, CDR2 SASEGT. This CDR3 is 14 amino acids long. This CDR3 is CASSVISQWARLFF. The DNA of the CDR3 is TGTGCCAGCAGTGTTATCTCCCAATGGGCGAGACTGTTTTTT.

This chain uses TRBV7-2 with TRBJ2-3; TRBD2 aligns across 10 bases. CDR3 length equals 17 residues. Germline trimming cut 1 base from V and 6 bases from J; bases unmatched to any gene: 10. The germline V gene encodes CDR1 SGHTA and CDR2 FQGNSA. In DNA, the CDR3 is TGTGCCAGCAGCTTAGACCTGGCTAGCGGGAGAACGGATACGCAGTATTTT. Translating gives CASSLDLASGRTDTQYF.

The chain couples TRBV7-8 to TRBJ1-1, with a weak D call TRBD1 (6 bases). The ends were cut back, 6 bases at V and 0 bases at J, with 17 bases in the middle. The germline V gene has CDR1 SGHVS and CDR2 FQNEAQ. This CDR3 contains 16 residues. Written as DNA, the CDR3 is TGTGCCAGCAGACAAAAACAGGGCCTGATGAACACTGAAGCTTTCTTT. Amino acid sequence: CASRQKQGLMNTEAFF.

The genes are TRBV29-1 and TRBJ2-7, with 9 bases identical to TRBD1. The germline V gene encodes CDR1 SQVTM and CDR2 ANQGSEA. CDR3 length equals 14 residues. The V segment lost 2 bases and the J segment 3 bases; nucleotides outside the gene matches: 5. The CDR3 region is CSVETGGQGYEQYF. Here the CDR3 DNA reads TGCAGCGTTGAAACGGGGGGACAGGGCTACGAGCAGTACTTC.

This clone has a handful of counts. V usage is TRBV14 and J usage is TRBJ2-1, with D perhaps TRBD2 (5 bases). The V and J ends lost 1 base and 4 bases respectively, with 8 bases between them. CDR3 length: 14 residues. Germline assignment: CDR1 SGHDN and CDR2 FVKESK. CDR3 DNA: TGTGCCAGCAGCCAAGGAGGGCCGTACAATGAGCAGTTCTTC. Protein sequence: CASSQGGPYNEQFF.

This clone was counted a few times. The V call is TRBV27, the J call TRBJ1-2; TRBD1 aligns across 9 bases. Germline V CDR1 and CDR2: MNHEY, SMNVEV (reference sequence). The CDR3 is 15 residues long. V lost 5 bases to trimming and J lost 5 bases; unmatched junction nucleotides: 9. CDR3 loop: CASSLTGTGSYGYTF. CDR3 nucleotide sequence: TGTGCCAGCAGTCTAACCGGGACAGGGTCGTATGGCTACACCTTC.

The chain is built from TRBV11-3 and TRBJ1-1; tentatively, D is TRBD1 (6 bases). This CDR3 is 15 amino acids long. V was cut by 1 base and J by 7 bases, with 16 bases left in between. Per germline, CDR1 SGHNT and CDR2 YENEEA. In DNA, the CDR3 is TGTGCCAGCAGCTTAGTTGGCAGGGAGGGGGGTGAAGCTTTCTTT. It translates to CASSLVGREGGEAFF.

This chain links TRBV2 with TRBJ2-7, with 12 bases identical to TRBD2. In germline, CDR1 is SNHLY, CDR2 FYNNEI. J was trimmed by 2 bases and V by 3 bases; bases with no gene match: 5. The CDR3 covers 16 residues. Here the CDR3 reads CASSDMTSGSPYEQYF. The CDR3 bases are TGTGCCAGCAGTGATATGACTAGCGGGAGTCCCTACGAGCAGTACTTC.

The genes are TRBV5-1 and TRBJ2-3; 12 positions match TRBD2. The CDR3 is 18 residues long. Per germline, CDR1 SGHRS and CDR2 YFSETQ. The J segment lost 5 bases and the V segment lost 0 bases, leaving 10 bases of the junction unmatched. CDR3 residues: CASSLAWTSGDPEDTQYF. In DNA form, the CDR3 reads TGCGCCAGCAGCTTGGCCTGGACTAGCGGGGACCCCGAAGATACGCAGTATTTT.

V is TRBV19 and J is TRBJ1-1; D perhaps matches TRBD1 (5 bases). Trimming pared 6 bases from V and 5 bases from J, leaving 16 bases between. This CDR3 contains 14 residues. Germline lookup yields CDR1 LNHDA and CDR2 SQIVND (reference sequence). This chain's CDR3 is CASSQGTEGTEAFF. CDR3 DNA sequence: TGTGCCAGTAGCCAAGGGACCGAGGGTACTGAAGCTTTCTTT.

CDR3 sequence reads: CASSLGRMDTGELFF. The DNA of the CDR3 is TGTGCCAGCAGCTTAGGGAGGATGGACACCGGGGAGCTGTTTTTT. The chain links TRBV7-9 to TRBJ2-2; D is perhaps TRBD2 (5 bases). The CDR3 covers 15 residues. The V end lost 1 base, the J end lost 3 bases, and 9 bases lay between the germline ends. Germline CDR1 SEHNR, CDR2 FQNEAQ (reference sequence).

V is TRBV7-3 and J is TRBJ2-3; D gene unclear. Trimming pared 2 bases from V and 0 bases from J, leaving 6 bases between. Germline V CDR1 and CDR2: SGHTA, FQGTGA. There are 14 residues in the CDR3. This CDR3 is CASSLSDSTDTQYF. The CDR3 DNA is TGTGCCAGCAGCTTATCGGACAGCACAGATACGCAGTATTTT.

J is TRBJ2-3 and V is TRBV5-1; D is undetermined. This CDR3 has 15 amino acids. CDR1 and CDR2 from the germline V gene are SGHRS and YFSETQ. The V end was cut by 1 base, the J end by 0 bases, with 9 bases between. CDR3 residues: CASSLRAASTDTQYF. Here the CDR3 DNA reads TGCGCCAGCAGCTTGAGGGCCGCTAGCACAGATACGCAGTATTTT.

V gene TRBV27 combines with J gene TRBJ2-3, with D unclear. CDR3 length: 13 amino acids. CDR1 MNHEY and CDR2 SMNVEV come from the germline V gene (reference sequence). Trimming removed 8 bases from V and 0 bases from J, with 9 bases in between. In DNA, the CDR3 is TGTGCCAGCGGGAAAACTAGCACAGATACGCAGTATTTT. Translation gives CASGKTSTDTQYF.

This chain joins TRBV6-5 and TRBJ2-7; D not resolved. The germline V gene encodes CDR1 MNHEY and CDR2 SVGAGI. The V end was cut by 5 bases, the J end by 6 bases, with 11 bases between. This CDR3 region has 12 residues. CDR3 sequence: CASSQVGPEQYF. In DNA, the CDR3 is TGTGCCAGCAGTCAAGTCGGCCCCGAGCAGTACTTC.

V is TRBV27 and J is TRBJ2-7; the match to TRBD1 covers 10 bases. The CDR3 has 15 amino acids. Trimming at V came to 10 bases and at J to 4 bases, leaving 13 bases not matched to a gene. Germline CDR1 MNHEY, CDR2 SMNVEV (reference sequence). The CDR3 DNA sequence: TGTGCCACTTCGGCTTGGGGACAGGGGAATTACGAGCAGTACTTC. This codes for CATSAWGQGNYEQYF.